This is a list of T cell receptor beta chains from one sample in a study of CD8 T cells in acute hepatitis C reinfection. The assay was immunoSEQ multiplex PCR, and TCRdb's table has in-frame clones only and misses some. The sample lists over 35,000 clones, about 86% occurring once. Sequences were obtained from naive CD8+ T cells from PBMCs. These receptors were taken from a man younger than 40 with chronic hepatitis C. The CDR3 runs from the conserved cysteine through the conserved F or W. The D gene is left open where the match is weak. A row's size may be missing; if present it is once, few, many or a size class.

TRBD1,TRBV27,NA,TRBJ2-2,TGTGCCAGCAGTTTATCCCCCGGGACAGGGTACACCGGGGAGCTGTTTTTT,CASSLSPGTGYTGELFF
NA,TRBV5-4,NA,TRBJ1-2,TGTGCCAGCACCCTAGGGGGGGGTAACTATGGCTACACCTTC,CASTLGGGNYGYTF
TRBD1,TRBV19,NA,TRBJ2-1,TGTGCCAGTAGTTTCGGACAGGGACCCCACTACAATGAGCAGTTCTTC,CASSFGQGPHYNEQFF
NA,TRBV7-9,NA,TRBJ2-7,TGTGCCAGCAGCTTAGGCAGGGGTGGCTACGAGCAGTACTTC,CASSLGRGGYEQYF
NA,TRBV7-2,few,TRBJ1-2,TGTGCCAGCAGCCCGTCTGTTTCGGGGGCCCTTGGCTACACCTTC,CASSPSVSGALGYTF
NA,TRBV15,NA,TRBJ2-7,TGTGCCACCAGCCAAGTCAGAGGGGGCGAGCAGTACTTC,CATSQVRGGEQYF
NA,TRBV4-3,NA,TRBJ2-7,TGCGCCAGCAGCCCCAAAGCCCCAGGATACGAGCAGTACTTC,CASSPKAPGYEQYF
TRBD2,TRBV7-9,NA,TRBJ2-3,TGTGCCAGCAGAAGACTAGCGGGAGGCCCCTCACGCACAGATACGCAGTATTTT,CASRRLAGGPSRTDTQYF
NA,TRBV5-6,NA,TRBJ2-7,TGTGCCAGCAGCTCTAGAACCGGGACCCACCCTGTCGAGCAGTACTTC,CASSSRTGTHPVEQYF
NA,TRBV30,NA,TRBJ2-7,TGTGCCTGGAGCTGGGGTAGCGTGGGCTACGAGCAGTACTTC,CAWSWGSVGYEQYF
TRBD1,TRBV4-1,NA,TRBJ2-7,TGCGCCAGCAGCCAGACGACAGGGGAATACGAGCAGTACTTC,CASSQTTGEYEQYF
NA,TRBV6-5,NA,TRBJ2-2,TGTGCCAGCAGTTACTCAGCCGGGGAGCTGTTTTTT,CASSYSAGELFF
NA,TRBV28,few,TRBJ1-1,TGTGCCAGCAGTTCGACAGGACACGCTGAAGCTTTCTTT,CASSSTGHAEAFF
NA,TRBV7-7,NA,TRBJ2-3,TGTGCTAGCAGCTTAATCCGGGCAGATACGCAGTATTTT,CASSLIRADTQYF
TRBD1,TRBV29-1,NA,TRBJ1-2,TGCAGCGTTGATTCAGGGGGGGGAGACGATGGCTACACCTTC,CSVDSGGGDDGYTF
TRBD1,TRBV6-5,NA,TRBJ2-7,TGTGCCAGCAGTTACGGGGACAGACCCTACGAGCAGTACTTC,CASSYGDRPYEQYF
NA,TRBV7-7,NA,TRBJ2-2,TGTGCTAGCAGCTTAGACAGCGGCACCGGGGAGCTGTTTTTT,CASSLDSGTGELFF
NA,TRBV19,NA,TRBJ2-7,TGTGCCAGTAAAACCGGGAGTAGGGGACAGTACTTC,CASKTGSRGQYF
TRBD2,TRBV7-9,NA,TRBJ2-5,TGTGCCAGCAGCCAAGGACTAGCCGAAGAGACCCAGTACTTC,CASSQGLAEETQYF
NA,TRBV5-6,NA,TRBJ1-2,TGTGCCAGCAGCTTGCTCTCAGGCTACACCTTC,CASSLLSGYTF
NA,TRBV4-1,NA,TRBJ2-7,TGCGCCAGCAGCCCCCAGATGGGGTTCGACGAGCAGTACTTC,CASSPQMGFDEQYF
NA,TRBV14,NA,TRBJ2-7,TGTGCCAGCAGCTATAAAACAGGACGCGAGCAGTACTTC,CASSYKTGREQYF
NA,TRBV28,NA,TRBJ1-2,TGTGCCAGCAGTTCATCCTCATGGGGCGGCTACACCTTC,CASSSSSWGGYTF
NA,TRBV7-9,NA,TRBJ2-3,TGTGCCAGCAGCTCCCCCGCTAGGGGCCGGAATACGCAGTATTTT,CASSSPARGRNTQYF
TRBD1,TRBV9,once,TRBJ1-6,TGTGCCAGCAGCGTAGAGGGACAGGGTTATTCACCCCTCCACTTT,CASSVEGQGYSPLHF
NA,TRBV19,NA,TRBJ2-1,TGTGCCAGTAGTATCTCCTACAATGAGCAGTTCTTC,CASSISYNEQFF
TRBD1,TRBV30,NA,TRBJ2-1,TGTGCCCTGCTCAGACAGGGCTCCTACAATGAGCAGTTCTTC,CALLRQGSYNEQFF
TRBD2,TRBV7-9,NA,TRBJ2-7,TGTGCCAGCAGCTTAGGCGGGAGTGAGCAGTACTTC,CASSLGGSEQYF
TRBD1,TRBV9,NA,TRBJ2-5,TGTGCCAGCAGCGACTCAGGGGGCTGGGAGACCCAGTACTTC,CASSDSGGWETQYF
TRBD1,TRBV10-3,NA,TRBJ2-2,TGTGCCATACAGGGGCTCGGCGGGGAGCTGTTTTTT,CAIQGLGGELFF